This TCR beta chain is from a study of T cells after somatic rescue of genetic block. Here immunoSEQ multiplex PCR was the method, and the copy in TCRdb shows in-frame clones only, minus some. The table lists roughly 120,000 clones, around nine tenths of them singletons. The sequencing sample was made of peripheral blood mononuclear cells (PBMCs). The TCR was taken from a woman aged 18-29 years.

CDR3 amino acids: CASSPSGGSYNEQFF. Here the CDR3 DNA reads TGTGCCAGCAGTCCAAGCGGGGGGAGTTACAATGAGCAGTTCTTC. The chain combines TRBV7-3 with TRBJ2-1; 9 nucleotides agree with TRBD2. From germline, CDR1 is SGHTA and CDR2 FQGTGA. V dropped 6 bases and J dropped 4; count of bases not matched to a gene: 7. The CDR3 has 15 residues.